The 9 T cell receptor beta chains below come from one sample, sequenced in a study of blood T cell repertoires in COVID-19 (dated by TCRdb to about 2020). Receptor amplification or capture employed the immunoSEQ multiplex PCR assay. Held by TCRdb, this immuneACCESS table contains in-frame sequences only and omits some clones. Under half of the omission traces to an unresolved V gene where checked; the cause of the rest is unknown. The sample table shows fewer than 400,000 clones, and roughly 91% are seen once. Of the sample, roughly 1.9% is held by the ten largest clones. Sequenced sample: peripheral blood. The source of these receptors is a woman aged 25 to 45 with COVID-19, enrolled during active disease.

The rearrangement joins TRBV9 to TRBJ1-2; 10 bases agree with TRBD1. The V gene end was trimmed by 3 bases and the J gene end by 8 bases; junction bases not matched to a gene: 4. CDR1 and CDR2 (germline): SGDLS, YYNGEE. The CDR3 is 13 residues long. The CDR3 region is CASSAGTGEGYTF. The CDR3 DNA reads TGTGCCAGCAGCGCCGGGACAGGGGAAGGCTACACCTTC. Complete variable domain (other parts from reference TRBV9 and TRBJ1-2): DSGVTQTPKHLITATGQRVTLRCSPRSGDLSVYWYQQSLDQGLQFLIQYYNGEERAKGNILERFSAQQFPDLHSELNLSSLELGDSALYFCASSAGTGEGYTFGSGTRLTVV.

Written as DNA, the CDR3 is TGTGCCAGCAGTAAGGGACAGACCCAAGAGACCCAGTACTTC. It specifies CASSKGQTQETQYF. The rearrangement joins TRBV27 to TRBJ2-5, with 7 bases matching TRBD1. The V segment lost 5 bases and the J segment 1 base; nucleotides outside the gene matches: 4. Germline V lookup: CDR1 MNHEY, CDR2 SMNVEV (reference sequence). This CDR3 has 14 amino acids.

This rearrangement joins TRBV3-1 (or the pseudogene TRBV3-2) to TRBJ1-1; D not certain. V was shortened by 0 bases and J by 5 bases, with 7 bases between the two germline ends. CDR1 is LGHDT, CDR2 YNNKEL, per germline (reference sequence). The CDR3 is 13 residues long. The CDR3 region is CASSQELRTEAFF. In DNA, the CDR3 is TGTGCCAGCAGCCAAGAGCTGAGGACTGAAGCTTTCTTT.

The J gene is TRBJ1-1, the V gene TRBV7-9; no firm D call. The CDR3 runs 13 residues. Germline values: CDR1 SEHNR, CDR2 FQNEAQ (reference sequence). V gave up 3 bases and J gave up 4 bases, with 9 bases separating them. The CDR3 DNA reads as TGTGCCAGCAGCTTTTTCTCCAGCACTGAAGCTTTCTTT. Residues: CASSFFSSTEAFF.

The chain employs TRBV7-2 and TRBJ2-3, with 14 positions matching TRBD2. J gave up 1 base and V 4 bases, and 4 bases lay outside the gene matches. Germline V gives CDR1 SGHTA, CDR2 FQGNSA. The CDR3 is 17 residues long. The chain's CDR3 is CASSSSGLAGGTDTQYF. The DNA of the CDR3 is TGTGCCAGCAGCTCATCGGGACTAGCGGGGGGCACAGATACGCAGTATTTT.

V usage is TRBV10-2 and J usage is TRBJ1-1, with no clear D. Germline CDR1 WSHSY, CDR2 SAAADI. The CDR3 runs 14 residues. Deletions cut 6 bases from V and 1 base from J, with 12 bases between. CDR3: CASSPLPGNTEAFF. The CDR3 DNA sequence: TGCGCCAGCAGCCCTCTCCCGGGGAACACTGAAGCTTTCTTT.

The rearrangement links TRBV5-6 to TRBJ1-1; TRBD1 matches 7 bases. V shed 5 bases, J shed 4 bases, and the junction held 5 bases outside the gene matches. The length of the CDR3 is 13 residues. From germline, CDR1 is SGHDT and CDR2 YYEEEE. CDR3 nucleotides: TGTGCCAGCAGTCGAACAGGGGTCACTGAAGCTTTCTTT. Translated, it gives CASSRTGVTEAFF.

The rearrangement joins TRBV5-1 to TRBJ2-3, with TRBD1 matching 7 bases. V shed 3 bases and J 2 bases; nucleotides not matched to a gene: 6. The CDR3 totals 15 residues. The V gene's germline CDR1 is SGHRS and CDR2 YFSETQ. CDR3 residues: CASSWGTVNTDTQYF. CDR3 DNA: TGCGCCAGCAGCTGGGGGACAGTAAACACAGATACGCAGTATTTT. Combining the CDR3 with reference TRBV5-1 and TRBJ2-3 gives the whole variable domain KAGVTQTPRYLIKTRGQQVTLSCSPISGHRSVSWYQQTPGQGLQFLFEYFSETQRNKGNFPGRFSGRQFSNSRSEMNVSTLELGDSALYLCASSWGTVNTDTQYFGPGTRLTVL.

The chain employs TRBV2 and TRBJ2-5; possibly TRBD2 for D (7 bases). Germline V gene lookup returns CDR1 SNHLY and CDR2 FYNNEI. The CDR3 is 19 residues long. Trimming removed 0 bases from V and 7 bases from J, with 27 bases in between. The DNA for the CDR3 is TGTGCCAGCAGTGAAGCTGCGCGGGGGCCCGAGCAGCAAGAAGGGACCCAGTACTTC. Protein: CASSEAARGPEQQEGTQYF.